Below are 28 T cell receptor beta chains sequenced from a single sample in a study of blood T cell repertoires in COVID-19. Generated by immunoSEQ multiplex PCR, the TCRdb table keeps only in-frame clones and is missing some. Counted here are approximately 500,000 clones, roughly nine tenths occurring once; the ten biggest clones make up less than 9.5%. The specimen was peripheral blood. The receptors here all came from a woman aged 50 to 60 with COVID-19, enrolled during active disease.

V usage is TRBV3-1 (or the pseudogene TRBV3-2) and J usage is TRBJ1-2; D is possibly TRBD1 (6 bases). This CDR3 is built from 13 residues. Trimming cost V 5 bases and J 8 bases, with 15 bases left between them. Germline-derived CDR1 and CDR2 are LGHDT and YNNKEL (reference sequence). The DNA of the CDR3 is TGTGCCAGCAGCTTCAGACAGGCGGAAGGCTACACCTTC. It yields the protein CASSFRQAEGYTF.

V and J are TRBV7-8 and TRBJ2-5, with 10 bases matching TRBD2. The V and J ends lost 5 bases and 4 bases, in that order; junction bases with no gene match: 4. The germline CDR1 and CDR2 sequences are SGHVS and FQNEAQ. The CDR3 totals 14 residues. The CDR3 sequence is CASSRLAGGETQYF. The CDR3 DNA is TGTGCCAGCAGCAGATTAGCGGGGGGAGAGACCCAGTACTTC.

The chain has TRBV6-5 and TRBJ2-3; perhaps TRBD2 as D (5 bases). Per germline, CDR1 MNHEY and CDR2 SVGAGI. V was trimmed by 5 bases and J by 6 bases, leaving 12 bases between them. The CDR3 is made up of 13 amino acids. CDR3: CASSPTSGDTQYF. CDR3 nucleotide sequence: TGTGCCAGCAGTCCTACATCGGGGGATACGCAGTATTTT.

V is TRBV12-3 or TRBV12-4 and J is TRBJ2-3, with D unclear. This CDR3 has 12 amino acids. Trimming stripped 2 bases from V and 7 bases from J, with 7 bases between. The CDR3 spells CASSLIGHTQYF. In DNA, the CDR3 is TGTGCCAGCAGTTTAATCGGTCATACGCAGTATTTT.

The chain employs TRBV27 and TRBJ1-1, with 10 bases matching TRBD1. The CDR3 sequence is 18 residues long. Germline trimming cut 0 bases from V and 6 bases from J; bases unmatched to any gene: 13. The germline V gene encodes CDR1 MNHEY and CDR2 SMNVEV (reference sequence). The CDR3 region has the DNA TGTGCCAGCAGTTTATCGCGGAGGTCCCGGGACAGGGGCGCTGAAGCTTTCTTT. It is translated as CASSLSRRSRDRGAEAFF.

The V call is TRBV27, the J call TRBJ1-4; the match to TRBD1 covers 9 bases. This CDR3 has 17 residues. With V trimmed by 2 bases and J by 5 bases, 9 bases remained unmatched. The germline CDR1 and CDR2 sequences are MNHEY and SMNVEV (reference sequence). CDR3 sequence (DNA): TGTGCCAGCAGTTTAGGGGGACAGGGTGTAGGGAATGAAAAACTGTTTTTT. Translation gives CASSLGGQGVGNEKLFF. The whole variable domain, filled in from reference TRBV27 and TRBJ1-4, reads EAQVTQNPRYLITVTGKKLTVTCSQNMNHEYMSWYRQDPGLGLRQIYYSMNVEVTDKGDVPEGYKVSRKEKRNFPLILESPSPNQTSLYFCASSLGGQGVGNEKLFFGSGTQLSVL.

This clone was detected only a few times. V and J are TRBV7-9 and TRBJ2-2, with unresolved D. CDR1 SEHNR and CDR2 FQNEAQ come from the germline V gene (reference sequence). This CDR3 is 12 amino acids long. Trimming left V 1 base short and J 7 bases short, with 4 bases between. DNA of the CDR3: TGTGCCAGCAGCTTAGTTATCGGGGAGCTGTTTTTT. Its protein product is CASSLVIGELFF.

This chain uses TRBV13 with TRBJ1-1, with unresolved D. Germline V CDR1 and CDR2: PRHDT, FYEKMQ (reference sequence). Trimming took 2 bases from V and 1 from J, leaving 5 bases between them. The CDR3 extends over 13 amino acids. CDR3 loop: CASSLMRNTEAFF. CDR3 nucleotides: TGTGCCAGCAGCTTAATGCGGAACACTGAAGCTTTCTTT.

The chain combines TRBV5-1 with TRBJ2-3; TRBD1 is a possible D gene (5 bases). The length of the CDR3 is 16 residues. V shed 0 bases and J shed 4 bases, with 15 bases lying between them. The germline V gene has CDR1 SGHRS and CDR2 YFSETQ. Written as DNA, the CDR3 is TGCGCCAGCAGCTTGGAGGGGCGTAGGGTTTCAGATACGCAGTATTTT. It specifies CASSLEGRRVSDTQYF.

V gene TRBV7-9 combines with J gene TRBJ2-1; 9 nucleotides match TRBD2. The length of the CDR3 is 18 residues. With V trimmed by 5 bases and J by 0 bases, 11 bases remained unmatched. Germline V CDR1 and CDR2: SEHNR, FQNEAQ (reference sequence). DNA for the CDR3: TGTGCCAGCAGCCTAAGGGTAGGCGGGGGGGCCTCCTACAATGAGCAGTTCTTC. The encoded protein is CASSLRVGGGASYNEQFF.

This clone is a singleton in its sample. The CDR3 reads CASSELGEAGYTF. As DNA, the CDR3 is TGTGCCAGCAGTGAATTAGGAGAAGCAGGCTACACCTTC. This chain connects TRBV25-1 to TRBJ1-2, with D unresolved. Looked up from germline, CDR1 is MGHDK and CDR2 is SYGVNS. Trimming stripped 1 base from V and 8 bases from J, with 11 bases between. This CDR3 is 13 amino acids long.

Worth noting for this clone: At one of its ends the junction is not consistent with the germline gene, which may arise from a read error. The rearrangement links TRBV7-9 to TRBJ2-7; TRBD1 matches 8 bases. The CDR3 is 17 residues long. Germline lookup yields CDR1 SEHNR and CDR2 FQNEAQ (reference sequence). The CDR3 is CASSANTGGSIPYEQYF. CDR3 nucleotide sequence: TGTGCCAGCAGCGCGAATACAGGGGGAAGCATTCCCTACGAGCAATACTTC.

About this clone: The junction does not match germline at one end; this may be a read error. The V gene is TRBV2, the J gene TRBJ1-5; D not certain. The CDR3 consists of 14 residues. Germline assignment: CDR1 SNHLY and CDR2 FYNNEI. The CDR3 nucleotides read TGTGCCAACAGTGAAGTGGTCGGCCGGGAGCCCCAGCATTTT. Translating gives CANSEVVGREPQHF.

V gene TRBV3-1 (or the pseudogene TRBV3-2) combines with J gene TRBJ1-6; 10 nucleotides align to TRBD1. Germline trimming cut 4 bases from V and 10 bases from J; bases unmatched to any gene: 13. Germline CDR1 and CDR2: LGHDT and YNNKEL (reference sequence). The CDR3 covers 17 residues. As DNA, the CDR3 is TGTGCCAGCAGCCGCGGACAGGGGGTGATCGGAAACTCACCCCTCCACTTT. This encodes CASSRGQGVIGNSPLHF.

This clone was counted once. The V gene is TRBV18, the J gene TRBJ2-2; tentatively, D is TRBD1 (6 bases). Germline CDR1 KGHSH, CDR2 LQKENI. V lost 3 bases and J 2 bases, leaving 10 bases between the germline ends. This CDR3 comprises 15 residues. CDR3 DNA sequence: TGTGCCAGCTCACCGGACAGCCAAAACACCGGGGAGCTGTTTTTT. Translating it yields CASSPDSQNTGELFF.

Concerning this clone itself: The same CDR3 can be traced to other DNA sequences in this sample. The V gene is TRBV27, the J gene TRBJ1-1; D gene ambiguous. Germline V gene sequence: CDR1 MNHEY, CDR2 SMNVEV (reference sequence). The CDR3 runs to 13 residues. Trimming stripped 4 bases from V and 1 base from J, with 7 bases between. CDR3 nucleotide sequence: TGTGCCAGCAGTTCCCGGGGGAACACTGAAGCTTTCTTT. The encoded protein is CASSSRGNTEAFF.

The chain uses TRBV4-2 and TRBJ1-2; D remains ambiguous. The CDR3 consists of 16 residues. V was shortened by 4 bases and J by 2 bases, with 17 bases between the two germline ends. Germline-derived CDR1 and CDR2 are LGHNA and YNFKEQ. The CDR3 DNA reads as TGTGCCAGCAGCCCTCGGACGGGGAGGGAGAACTATGGCTACACCTTC. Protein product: CASSPRTGRENYGYTF.

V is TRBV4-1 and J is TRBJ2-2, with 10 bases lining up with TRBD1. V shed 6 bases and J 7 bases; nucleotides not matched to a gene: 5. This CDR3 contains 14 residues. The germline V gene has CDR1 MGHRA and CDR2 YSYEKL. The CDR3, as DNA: TGCGCCAGCAGAATGACAGGGGGCCTCGGGGAGCTGTTTTTT. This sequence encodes CASRMTGGLGELFF.

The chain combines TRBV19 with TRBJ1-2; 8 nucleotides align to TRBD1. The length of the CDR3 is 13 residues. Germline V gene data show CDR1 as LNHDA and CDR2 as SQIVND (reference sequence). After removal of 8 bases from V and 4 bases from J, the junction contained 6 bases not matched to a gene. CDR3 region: CASSTQGVYGYTF. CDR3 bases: TGTGCCAGTTCGACACAGGGGGTCTATGGCTACACCTTC.

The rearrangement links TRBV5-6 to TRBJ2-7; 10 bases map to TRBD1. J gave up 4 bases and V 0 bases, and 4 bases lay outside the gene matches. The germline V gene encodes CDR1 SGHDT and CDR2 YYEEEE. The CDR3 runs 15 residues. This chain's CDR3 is CASSLDGTGAYEQYF. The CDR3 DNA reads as TGTGCCAGCAGCTTGGACGGGACAGGGGCGTACGAGCAGTACTTC.

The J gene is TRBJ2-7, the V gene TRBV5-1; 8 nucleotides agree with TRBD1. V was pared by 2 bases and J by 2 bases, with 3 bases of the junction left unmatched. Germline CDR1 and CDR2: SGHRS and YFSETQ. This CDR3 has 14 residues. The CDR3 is CASSFRTGPYEQYF. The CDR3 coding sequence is TGCGCCAGCAGCTTTAGGACAGGGCCCTACGAGCAGTACTTC.

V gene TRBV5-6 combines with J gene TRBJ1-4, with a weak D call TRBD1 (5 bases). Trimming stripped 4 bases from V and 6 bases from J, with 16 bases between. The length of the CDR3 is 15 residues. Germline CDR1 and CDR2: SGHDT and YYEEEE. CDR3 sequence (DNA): TGTGCCAGCAGCCCGCGCAGGGAAACAGATGAAAAACTGTTTTTT. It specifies CASSPRRETDEKLFF.

For the CDR3, the DNA is TGTGCCAGCAGCCAAGGGCCGAATGAGCAGTTCTTC. This codes for CASSQGPNEQFF. This chain uses TRBV4-2 with TRBJ2-1; D gene ambiguous. V was cut by 1 base and J by 7 bases, with 5 bases left in between. The germline V gene has CDR1 LGHNA and CDR2 YNFKEQ. The CDR3 contains 12 residues.

The CDR3 DNA follows: TGTGCCAGCAGCAAAGGGGAGACAGGGCGCACTGAAGCTTTCTTT. Its protein product is CASSKGETGRTEAFF. The rearrangement joins TRBV2 to TRBJ1-1; 7 bases fit TRBD1. The ends lost 6 bases at V and 4 bases at J; junction bases unmatched: 11. The CDR3 sequence is 15 residues long. The germline V gene encodes CDR1 SNHLY and CDR2 FYNNEI.

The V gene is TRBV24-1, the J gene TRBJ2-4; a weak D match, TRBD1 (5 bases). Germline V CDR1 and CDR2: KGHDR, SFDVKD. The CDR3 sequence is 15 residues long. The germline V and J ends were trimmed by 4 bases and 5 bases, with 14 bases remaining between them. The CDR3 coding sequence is TGTGCCACCAGTGACTCCAGACAGTTCGAAAACATTCAGTACTTC. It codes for CATSDSRQFENIQYF.

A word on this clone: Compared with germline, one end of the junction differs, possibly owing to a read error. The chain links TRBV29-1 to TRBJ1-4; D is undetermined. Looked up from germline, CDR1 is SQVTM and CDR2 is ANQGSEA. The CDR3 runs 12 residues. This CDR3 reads CSVATAHEKLFF. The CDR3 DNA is TGCAGTGTTGCAACAGCTCATGAAAAACTGTTTTTT.

Here the CDR3 DNA reads TGTGCCAGCAGCTTAGAAGGGCGGGGGGGATTCCGCGAGCAGTACTTC. Encoded protein: CASSLEGRGGFREQYF. This chain joins TRBV7-2 and TRBJ2-7; 9 bases are a match to TRBD2. Losses at the gene ends were 1 base for V and 6 bases for J; bases not matched to a gene: 10. This CDR3 is 16 amino acids long. The germline V gene encodes CDR1 SGHTA and CDR2 FQGNSA.

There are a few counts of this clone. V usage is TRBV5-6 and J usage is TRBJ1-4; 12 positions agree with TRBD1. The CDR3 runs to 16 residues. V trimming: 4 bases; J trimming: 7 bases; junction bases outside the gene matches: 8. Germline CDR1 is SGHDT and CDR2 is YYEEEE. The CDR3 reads CASSRDRGQWGEKLFF. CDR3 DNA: TGTGCCAGCAGCCGGGACAGGGGGCAGTGGGGTGAAAAACTGTTTTTT.